This TCR beta chain originates from a study of blood T cell repertoires in COVID-19. In the study overall: The analysed material was cDNA or gDNA that came from T cells, B-cell-depleted T cells, or PBMCs.

The authors' processing: The assay estimated nucleated cells by amplifying reference gene primers. The data were produced by immunoSEQ multiplex PCR, yet TCRdb's version contains in-frame clones alone and is incomplete. From that table come the V and J calls and clone size; the DNA was used to work out D and trimming. In the table there are approximately 390,000 clones, 85% to 90% of which are singletons. CDR1 is MDHEN and CDR2 is SYDVKM in the germline V gene. The CDR3 is 16 amino acids. V dropped 5 bases and J dropped 1; count of bases not matched to a gene: 6. This sequence originates from a woman between 50 and 59 years old who had recovered from COVID-19. Sequenced input: PBMCs or T cells enriched from blood (not recorded which). This rearrangement joins TRBV28 to TRBJ2-3, with 10 bases aligning to TRBD1. CDR3 nucleotides: TGTGCCAGCAGTGTTTCCGGGACAGGGGGCACAGATACGCAGTATTTT. It translates to CASSVSGTGGTDTQYF.